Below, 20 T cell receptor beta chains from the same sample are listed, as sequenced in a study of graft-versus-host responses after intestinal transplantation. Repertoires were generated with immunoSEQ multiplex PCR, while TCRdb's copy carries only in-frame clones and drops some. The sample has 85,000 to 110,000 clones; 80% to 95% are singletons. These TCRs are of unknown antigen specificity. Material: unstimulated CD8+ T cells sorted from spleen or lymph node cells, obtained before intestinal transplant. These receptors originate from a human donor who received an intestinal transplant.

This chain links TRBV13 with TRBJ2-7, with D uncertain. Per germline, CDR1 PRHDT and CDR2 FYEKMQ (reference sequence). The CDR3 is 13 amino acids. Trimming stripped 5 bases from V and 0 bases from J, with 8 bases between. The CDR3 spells CASSPQGSYEQYF. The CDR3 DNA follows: TGTGCCAGCAGCCCCCAAGGCTCCTACGAGCAGTACTTC.

The CDR3 spells CASSSRYTEAFF. CDR3 sequence (DNA): TGTGCCAGCAGCTCCAGGTACACTGAAGCTTTCTTT. The rearrangement joins TRBV11-2 to TRBJ1-1, with D unresolved. The CDR3 has 12 residues. From germline, CDR1 is SGHAT and CDR2 FQNNGV. V lost 4 bases and J lost 3, with 6 bases in between.

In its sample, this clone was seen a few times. The CDR3 DNA is TGTGCCAGTAGTAGCGCGGGGGGGGCGCAGGTCTATGGCTACACCTTC. Protein sequence: CASSSAGGAQVYGYTF. V and J are TRBV19 and TRBJ1-2, with D tentatively TRBD1 (6 bases). Germline V gives CDR1 LNHDA, CDR2 SQIVND (reference sequence). This CDR3 has 16 amino acids. V was shortened by 4 bases and J by 4 bases, with 19 bases between the two germline ends.

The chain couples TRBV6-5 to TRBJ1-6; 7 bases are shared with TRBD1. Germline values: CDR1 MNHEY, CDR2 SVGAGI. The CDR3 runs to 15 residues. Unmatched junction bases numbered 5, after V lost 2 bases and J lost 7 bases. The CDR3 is CASSYNSGGNSPLHF. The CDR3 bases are TGTGCCAGCAGTTACAATTCAGGGGGAAATTCACCCCTCCACTTT.

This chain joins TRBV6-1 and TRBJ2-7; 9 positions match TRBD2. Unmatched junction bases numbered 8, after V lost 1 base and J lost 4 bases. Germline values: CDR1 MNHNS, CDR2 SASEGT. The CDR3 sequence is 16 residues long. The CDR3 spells CASSEVRAGGEYEQYF. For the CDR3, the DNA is TGTGCCAGCAGTGAAGTTAGAGCGGGGGGCGAGTACGAGCAGTACTTC.

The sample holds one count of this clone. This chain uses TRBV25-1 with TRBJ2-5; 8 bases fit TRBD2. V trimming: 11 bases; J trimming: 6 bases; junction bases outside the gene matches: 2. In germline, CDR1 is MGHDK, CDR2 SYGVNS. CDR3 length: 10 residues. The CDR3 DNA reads TGTGCCTGCGGGGGGCAGACCCAGTACTTC. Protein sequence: CACGGQTQYF. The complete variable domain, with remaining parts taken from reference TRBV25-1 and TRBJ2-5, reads EADIYQTPRYLVIGTGKKITLECSQTMGHDKMYWYQQDPGMELHLIHYSYGVNSTEKGDLSSESTVSRIRTEHFPLTLESARPSHTSQYLCACGGQTQYFGPGTRLLVL.

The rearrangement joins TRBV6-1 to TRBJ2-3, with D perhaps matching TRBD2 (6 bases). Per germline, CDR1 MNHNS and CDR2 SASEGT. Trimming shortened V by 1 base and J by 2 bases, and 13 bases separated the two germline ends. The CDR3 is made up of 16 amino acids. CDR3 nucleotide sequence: TGTGCCAGCAGTGAAGAGTGGGGGGATATCACAGATACGCAGTATTTT. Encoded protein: CASSEEWGDITDTQYF.

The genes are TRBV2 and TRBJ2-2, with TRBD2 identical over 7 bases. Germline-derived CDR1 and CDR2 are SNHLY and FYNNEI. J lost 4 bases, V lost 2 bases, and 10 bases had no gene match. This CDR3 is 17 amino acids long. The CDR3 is CASSEPPRDYRTGELFF. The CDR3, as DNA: TGTGCCAGCAGTGAACCCCCCCGGGACTACCGCACCGGGGAGCTGTTTTTT.

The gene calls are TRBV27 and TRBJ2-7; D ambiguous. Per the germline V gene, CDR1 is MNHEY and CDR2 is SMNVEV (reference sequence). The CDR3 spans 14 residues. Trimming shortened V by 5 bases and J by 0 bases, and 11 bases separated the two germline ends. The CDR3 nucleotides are TGTGCCAGCAGTCCAACCCTCATCTCCTACGAGCAGTACTTC. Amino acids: CASSPTLISYEQYF.

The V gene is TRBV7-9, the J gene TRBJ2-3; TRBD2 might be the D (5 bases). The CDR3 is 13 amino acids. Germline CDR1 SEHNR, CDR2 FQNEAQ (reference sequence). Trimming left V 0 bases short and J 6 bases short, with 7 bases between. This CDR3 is CASSLASEDTQYF. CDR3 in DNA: TGTGCCAGCAGCTTAGCTAGCGAGGATACGCAGTATTTT.

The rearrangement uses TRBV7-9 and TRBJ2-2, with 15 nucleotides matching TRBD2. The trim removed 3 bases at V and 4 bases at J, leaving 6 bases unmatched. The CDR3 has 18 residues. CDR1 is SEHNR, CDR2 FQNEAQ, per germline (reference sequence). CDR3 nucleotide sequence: TGTGCCAGCAGCTTTAGTGGACTAGCGGGGGGGCGCACCGGGGAGCTGTTTTTT. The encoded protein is CASSFSGLAGGRTGELFF.

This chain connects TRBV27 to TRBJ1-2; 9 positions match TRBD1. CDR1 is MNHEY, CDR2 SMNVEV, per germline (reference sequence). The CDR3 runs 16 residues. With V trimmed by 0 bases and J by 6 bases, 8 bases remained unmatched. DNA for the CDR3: TGTGCCAGCAGTTTATCGTGGACAGGGGCCACAAATGGCTACACCTTC. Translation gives CASSLSWTGATNGYTF.

The CDR3 coding sequence is TGTGCCAGCAGCCCCAGGGGGCACACCGGGGAGCTGTTTTTT. It encodes CASSPRGHTGELFF. This rearrangement joins TRBV11-3 to TRBJ2-2; 8 bases match TRBD1. There are 14 residues in the CDR3. Germline CDR1 is SGHNT and CDR2 is YENEEA. V shed 5 bases and J 3 bases; nucleotides not matched to a gene: 2. Combining the CDR3 with reference TRBV11-3 and TRBJ2-2 gives the whole variable domain EAGVVQSPRYKIIEKKQPVAFWCNPISGHNTLYWYLQNLGQGPELLIRYENEEAVDDSQLPKDRFSAERLKGVDSTLKIQPAELGDSAVYLCASSPRGHTGELFFGEGSRLTVL.

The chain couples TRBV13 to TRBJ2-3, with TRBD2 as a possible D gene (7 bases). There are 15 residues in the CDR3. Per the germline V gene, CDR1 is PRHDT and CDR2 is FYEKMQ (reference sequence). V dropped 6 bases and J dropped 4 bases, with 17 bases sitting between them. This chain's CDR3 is CASSSRGAGADTQYF. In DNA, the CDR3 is TGTGCCAGCAGTTCCCGGGGGGCAGGGGCAGATACGCAGTATTTT.

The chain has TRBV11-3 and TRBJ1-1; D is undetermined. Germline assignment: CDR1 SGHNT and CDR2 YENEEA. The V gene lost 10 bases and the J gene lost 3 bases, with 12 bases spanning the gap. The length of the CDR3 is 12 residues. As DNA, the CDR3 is TGTGCCACCTCCCGCTGGGACACTGAAGCTTTCTTT. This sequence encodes CATSRWDTEAFF.

The CDR3 nucleotides are TGTGCCAGCAGCCGAAACCTGGACAGGAACACTGAAGCTTTCTTT. Translation gives CASSRNLDRNTEAFF. The chain has TRBV7-8 and TRBJ1-1, with TRBD1 as a possible D gene (6 bases). Looked up from germline, CDR1 is SGHVS and CDR2 is FQNEAQ. V lost 5 bases and J 1 base, leaving 14 bases between the germline ends. The CDR3 covers 15 residues.

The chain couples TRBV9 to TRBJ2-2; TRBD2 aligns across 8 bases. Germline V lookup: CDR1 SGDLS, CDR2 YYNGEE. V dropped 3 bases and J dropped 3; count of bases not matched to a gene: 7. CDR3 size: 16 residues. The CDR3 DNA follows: TGTGCCAGCAGCGAGAGCGGGGGAGGAGACACCGGGGAGCTGTTTTTT. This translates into CASSESGGGDTGELFF.

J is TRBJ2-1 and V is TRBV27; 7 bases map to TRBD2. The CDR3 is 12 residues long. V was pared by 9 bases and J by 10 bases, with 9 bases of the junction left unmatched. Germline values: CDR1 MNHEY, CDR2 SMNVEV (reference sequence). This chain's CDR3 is CASGYWEGEQFF. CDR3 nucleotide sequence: TGTGCCAGTGGGTATTGGGAGGGAGAGCAGTTCTTC.

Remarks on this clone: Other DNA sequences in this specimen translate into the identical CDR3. In DNA form, the CDR3 reads TGTGCCAGCAGTTTGACAGGGGGCTACGAGCAGTACTTC. It yields the protein CASSLTGGYEQYF. The chain links TRBV27 to TRBJ2-7; TRBD1 matches 9 bases. The V and J ends lost 3 bases and 3 bases, in that order; junction bases with no gene match: 0. The CDR3 covers 13 residues. Germline-derived CDR1 and CDR2 are MNHEY and SMNVEV (reference sequence).

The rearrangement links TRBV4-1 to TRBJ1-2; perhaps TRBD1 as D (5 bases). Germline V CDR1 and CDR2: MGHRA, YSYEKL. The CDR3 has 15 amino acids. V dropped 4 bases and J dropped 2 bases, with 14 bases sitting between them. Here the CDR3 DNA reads TGCGCCAGCAGCCGAGATCGTTCAGGGAACTATGGCTACACCTTC. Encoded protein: CASSRDRSGNYGYTF.